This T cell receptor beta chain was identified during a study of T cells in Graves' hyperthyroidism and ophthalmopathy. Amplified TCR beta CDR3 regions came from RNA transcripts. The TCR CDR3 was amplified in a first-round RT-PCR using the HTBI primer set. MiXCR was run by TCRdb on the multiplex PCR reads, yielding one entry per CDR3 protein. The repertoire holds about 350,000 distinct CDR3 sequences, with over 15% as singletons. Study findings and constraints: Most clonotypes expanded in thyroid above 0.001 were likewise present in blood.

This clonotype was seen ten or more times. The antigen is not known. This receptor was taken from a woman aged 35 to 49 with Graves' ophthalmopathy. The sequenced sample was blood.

The CDR3 DNA reads TGTGCCAGCAGCTCGACCGACAGCGGGGAGCTGTTTTTT. Translation: CASSSTDSGELFF. The V gene is TRBV6-5, the J gene TRBJ2-2; TRBD1 might be the D (5 bases). Germline assignment: CDR1 MNHEY and CDR2 SVGAGI. The germline V and J ends were trimmed by 6 bases and 7 bases, with 12 bases remaining between them. The CDR3 consists of 13 residues.